The next 16 T cell receptor beta chains were all read from a single sample in a study of EBV T-cell therapy then PD-1 blockade in nasopharyngeal carcinoma. Which antigens these TCRs recognize remains unknown. Treatment indicated: AdE1-LMPpoly-expanded autologous EBV-specific T-cell therapy followed by anti-PD-1 nivolumab. This table comes from immunoSEQ multiplex PCR, and its TCRdb copy is limited to in-frame clones, with some not included. The repertoire has under 20,000 clones, 84% of them found once; the top ten carry roughly 30%. The material sequenced was CD8+ T cells from blood, taken around day 34 from a patient whose treatment included autologous EBV-specific T cells and nivolumab. These receptors were taken from a man between 35 and 55 years old with nasopharyngeal carcinoma.

This chain joins TRBV13 and TRBJ2-3; 11 bases align to TRBD2. Germline CDR1 is PRHDT and CDR2 is FYEKMQ (reference sequence). V shed 4 bases, J shed 5 bases, and the junction held 5 bases outside the gene matches. The CDR3 sequence is 15 residues long. The DNA of the CDR3 is TGTGCCAGCAGCTCTAGCGGGGGGCGGAGAGATACGCAGTATTTT. Protein: CASSSSGGRRDTQYF.

The rearrangement uses TRBV9 and TRBJ2-7; a possible D gene is TRBD1 (6 bases). Germline V gives CDR1 SGDLS, CDR2 YYNGEE. The CDR3 extends over 14 amino acids. Trimming shortened V by 3 bases and J by 2 bases, and 12 bases separated the two germline ends. The CDR3 DNA reads as TGTGCCAGCAGCGGGGGGAACAGGGCCTACGAGCAGTACTTC. As protein: CASSGGNRAYEQYF.

The chain links TRBV7-3 to TRBJ2-6; possibly TRBD1 for D (5 bases). The CDR3 is 14 residues long. CDR1 is SGHTA and CDR2 is FQGTGA in the germline V gene. Trimming took 7 bases from V and 2 from J, leaving 9 bases between them. For the CDR3, the DNA is TGTGCCAGCAACCAGGGTACTGGGGCCAACGTCCTGACTTTC. Translated: CASNQGTGANVLTF.

On this clone itself: Mismatch with germline at one junction end may stem from a read error. The chain has TRBV4-2 and TRBJ1-5; tentatively, D is TRBD1 (5 bases). This CDR3 is 15 amino acids long. The germline V gene encodes CDR1 LGHNA and CDR2 YNFKEQ. CDR3 sequence: CASSQEPGSTQPQHF. CDR3 nucleotide sequence: TGTGCCAGCAGCCAAGAGCCAGGGAGCACTCAGCCCCAGCATTTT.

The V and J genes are TRBV7-8 and TRBJ2-2, with D possibly called TRBD1 or TRBD2 (5 bases each). CDR3 length: 15 residues. Trimming pared 5 bases from V and 1 base from J, leaving 11 bases between. CDR1 SGHVS and CDR2 FQNEAQ come from the germline V gene. The CDR3 region has the DNA TGTGCCAGCAGCCCTGGGACGAGGAACACCGGGGAGCTGTTTTTT. It is translated as CASSPGTRNTGELFF.

This chain connects TRBV6-2 or TRBV6-3 to TRBJ2-3, with TRBD1 as a possible D gene (6 bases). Germline V lookup: CDR1 MNHEY, CDR2 SVGEGT. Deletions cut 6 bases from V and 2 bases from J, with 15 bases between. The CDR3 spans 15 residues. As DNA, the CDR3 is TGTGCCAGCAGCCTAACCGGGACACCCACAGATACGCAGTATTTT. It is translated as CASSLTGTPTDTQYF.

This clone was counted once. V and J are TRBV7-9 and TRBJ2-5; 7 bases are a match to TRBD1. The CDR3 has 16 amino acids. J was trimmed by 2 bases and V by 5 bases; bases with no gene match: 11. Germline V gene sequence: CDR1 SEHNR, CDR2 FQNEAQ (reference sequence). CDR3 region: CASSPPLGQPQETQYF. Written as DNA, the CDR3 is TGTGCCAGCAGCCCCCCCCTGGGACAGCCACAAGAGACCCAGTACTTC.

The chain couples TRBV6-1 to TRBJ2-7; weak D call: TRBD2 (6 bases). The CDR3 runs to 15 residues. CDR1 and CDR2 from the germline V gene are MNHNS and SASEGT. Trimming cost V 0 bases and J 2 bases, with 11 bases left between them. CDR3 in DNA: TGTGCCAGCAGTGAAGCTGCCGGGAGCACCTACGAGCAGTACTTC. Amino acid sequence: CASSEAAGSTYEQYF.

The chain joins TRBV27 to TRBJ1-1; D unresolved. This CDR3 is 17 amino acids long. The V end lost 4 bases, the J end lost 5 bases, and 23 bases lay between the germline ends. The V gene's germline CDR1 is MNHEY and CDR2 SMNVEV (reference sequence). The CDR3 protein is CASSSSPPDPPWTEAFF. CDR3 DNA: TGTGCCAGCAGTTCCTCCCCCCCGGACCCCCCTTGGACTGAAGCTTTCTTT.

The rearrangement joins TRBV6-5 to TRBJ1-5; D gene uncertain. V shed 6 bases and J shed 0 bases, with 9 bases lying between them. The CDR3 is made up of 14 amino acids. Germline assignment: CDR1 MNHEY and CDR2 SVGAGI. The CDR3 sequence: CASSPGRSNQPQHF. Here the CDR3 DNA reads TGTGCCAGCAGCCCCGGACGTAGCAATCAGCCCCAGCATTTT.

The sample holds a few counts of this clone. This chain connects TRBV14 to TRBJ2-3, with D perhaps matching TRBD1 (6 bases). CDR1 and CDR2 (germline): SGHDN, FVKESK. Trimming took 2 bases from V and 4 from J, leaving 10 bases between them. The CDR3 is 14 residues long. CDR3 in amino acids: CASSQTGLADTQYF. The CDR3, as DNA: TGTGCCAGCAGCCAAACAGGGCTAGCAGATACGCAGTATTTT. The whole variable domain, remainder taken from reference TRBV14 and TRBJ2-3, is EAGVTQFPSHSVIEKGQTVTLRCDPISGHDNLYWYRRVMGKEIKFLLHFVKESKQDESGMPNNRFLAERTGGTYSTLKVQPAELEDSGVYFCASSQTGLADTQYFGPGTRLTVL.

The genes are TRBV2 and TRBJ1-1, with a weak D call TRBD1 (6 bases). The V and J ends lost 4 bases and 5 bases respectively, with 14 bases between them. Looked up from germline, CDR1 is SNHLY and CDR2 is FYNNEI. CDR3 size: 14 residues. The CDR3 sequence is CASSGFRGVTEAFF. CDR3 coding DNA: TGTGCCAGCAGTGGGTTTAGGGGGGTGACTGAAGCTTTCTTT.

This clone was picked up a small number of times. The chain has TRBV7-3 and TRBJ2-1; D call uncertain. There are 18 residues in the CDR3. Per the germline V gene, CDR1 is SGHTA and CDR2 is FQGTGA. V was trimmed by 1 base and J by 0 bases, leaving 16 bases between them. CDR3 in DNA: TGTGCCAGCAGCTTAATCGTCTTGGGCTCGAGCTCCTACAATGAGCAGTTCTTC. Amino acid sequence: CASSLIVLGSSSYNEQFF.

This chain links TRBV28 with TRBJ1-2; perhaps TRBD1 as D (6 bases). Germline V gene sequence: CDR1 MDHEN, CDR2 SYDVKM. Trimming took off 6 bases at V and 4 bases at J, with 15 bases between the two ends. This CDR3 has 14 amino acids. The CDR3 nucleotides read TGTGCCAGCAGGGGGGTAACAGGGCTCTATGGCTACACCTTC. It codes for CASRGVTGLYGYTF.

The rearrangement uses TRBV7-9 and TRBJ2-7, with D possibly being TRBD1 (6 bases). The CDR3 is 19 amino acids. V gave up 5 bases and J gave up 2 bases, with 28 bases separating them. Germline V gives CDR1 SEHNR, CDR2 FQNEAQ (reference sequence). The CDR3 coding sequence is TGTGCCAGCAGCACTTGGGAATCAGGACAGTCTAATATCCCCTACGAGCAGTACTTC. Protein sequence: CASSTWESGQSNIPYEQYF.

This chain joins TRBV6-6 and TRBJ2-1; possibly TRBD1 or TRBD2 for D (5 bases each). V lost 7 bases and J lost 2, with 12 bases in between. Looked up from germline, CDR1 is MNHNY and CDR2 is SVGAGI (reference sequence). The CDR3 is 14 residues long. CDR3: CASIRDGTYNEQFF. Here the CDR3 DNA reads TGTGCCAGCATCCGGGACGGAACCTACAATGAGCAGTTCTTC.